Listed here are 12 T cell receptor beta chains from one sample, sequenced in a study of read filtering for tumor transcriptome and immune sequencing. Molecular barcoded adaptors covering alpha/delta and beta/gamma chains were used on approximately 400 ng RNA. TCRdb analysed the reads with MiXCR anew, one entry per CDR3 protein. The sample has tens of thousands of distinct CDR3 sequences; around a fifth are singletons. Source material: a population of CD138-negative cells sorted from bone marrow. These receptor sequences come from a donor older than 35 with multiple myeloma.

As concerns this clonotype: The CDR3 ends on some other residue instead of the conserved phenylalanine or tryptophan, so this is likely a read error. The DNA is omitted, as the CDR3 cannot be located on it reliably, and the CDR3 follows TCRdb's listing. The V and J genes are TRBV5-1 and TRBJ2-7; no check of the table's D call, TRBD1, against the DNA was made. A total of 14 residues make up the CDR3, ends included. Looked up from germline, CDR1 is SGHRS and CDR2 is YFSETQ. CDR3 sequence: CASSLVGRGYEPYL.

V and J are TRBV29-1 and TRBJ1-1, with 9 bases fitting TRBD1. In germline, CDR1 is SQVTM, CDR2 ANQGSEA. The trim removed 6 bases at V and 4 bases at J, leaving 3 bases unmatched. The CDR3 runs to 12 residues. CDR3 loop: CSVGTGSTEAFF. The CDR3 DNA reads as TGCAGCGTAGGGACAGGGAGCACTGAAGCTTTCTTT.

The table lists this clonotype with many counts. The chain joins TRBV19 to TRBJ2-1, with D maybe TRBD2 (6 bases). CDR3 size: 15 residues. V was clipped by 7 bases and J by 5 bases, with 18 bases between them. Germline assignment: CDR1 LNHDA and CDR2 SQIVND (reference sequence). In DNA, the CDR3 is TGTGCCAGTATCCCCCCGGGACTCGGCCACAATGAGCAGTTCTTC. Protein product: CASIPPGLGHNEQFF.

This clonotype was picked up a small number of times. The chain recombines TRBV2 with TRBJ1-3, with 7 bases that match TRBD1. Trimming took 4 bases from V and 5 from J; bases not matched to a gene: 8. CDR1 and CDR2 from the germline V gene are SNHLY and FYNNEI. This CDR3 has 15 residues. In DNA form, the CDR3 reads TGTGCCAGCAGTGGACAGGGAATTGGTAGAAACACCATATATTTT. Translating gives CASSGQGIGRNTIYF.

Of note for this clonotype: One end of the junction fails to match germline, which may point to a read error. V and J are TRBV5-5 and TRBJ2-7, with D perhaps matching TRBD1 (6 bases). From germline, CDR1 is SGHKS and CDR2 YYEKEE (reference sequence). The length of the CDR3 is 15 residues. The CDR3 here is CVSSGQPGTRYEQYF. DNA of the CDR3: TGTGTCAGCAGCGGACAGCCCGGGACAAGGTACGAGCAGTACTTC.

This clonotype was detected ten times or more. This chain uses TRBV5-4 with TRBJ2-1; 10 bases align to TRBD2. J gave up 5 bases and V 0 bases, and 11 bases lay outside the gene matches. This CDR3 has 18 amino acids. Germline V gene lookup returns CDR1 SGHNT and CDR2 YYREEE (reference sequence). CDR3 nucleotides: TGTGCCAGCAGCTTGGATGGTGGACTAGCGGAAACCGACAATGAGCAGTTCTTC. This translates into CASSLDGGLAETDNEQFF.

On this clonotype: A much larger clonotype is one base distant, so this may be a read error. This chain connects TRBV5-1 to TRBJ2-6; tentatively, D is TRBD1 or TRBD2 (5 bases each). The germline V and J ends were trimmed by 0 bases and 1 base, with 11 bases remaining between them. Looked up from germline, CDR1 is SGHRS and CDR2 is YFSETQ. This CDR3 is 17 amino acids long. The CDR3 reads CASSLVGRGSGANVLTF. The CDR3 DNA reads as TGCGCCAGCAGCTTGGTGGGACGGGGATCTGGGGCCAACGTCCTGACTTTC.

This clonotype has a count of ten or more. A junction end diverges from the germline sequence, so it may reflect a read error. J is TRBJ1-2 and V is TRBV28; D call uncertain. The CDR3 is made up of 11 amino acids. Germline CDR1 is MDHEN and CDR2 is SYDVKM. The CDR3 bases are TGTGCCAGCAGCTATCGAGCGGGGATGATCTTC. This encodes CASSYRAGMIF.

This clonotype was recorded at least ten times. This sequence joins TRBV6-1 and TRBJ2-1, with D unresolved. Germline assignment: CDR1 MNHNS and CDR2 SASEGT. This CDR3 has 15 residues. With 6 bases removed from V and 3 bases from J, the gap between germline ends came to 15 bases. The CDR3 DNA follows: TGTGCCAGCAGCTCCGTTGCCGGTGTCTACAATGAGCAGTTCTTC. Protein: CASSSVAGVYNEQFF.

The chain links TRBV15 to TRBJ2-5; 9 nucleotides agree with TRBD1. CDR3 length: 13 residues. Germline CDR1 reads LNHNV; CDR2 reads YYDKDF (reference sequence). J lost 4 bases, V lost 7 bases, and 4 bases had no gene match. CDR3: CATNPDRGETQYF. CDR3 nucleotide sequence: TGTGCCACCAACCCGGACAGGGGAGAGACCCAGTACTTC.

This clonotype was counted a few times. The rearrangement links TRBV9 to TRBJ1-5, with D hard to call. Germline CDR1 and CDR2: SGDLS and YYNGEE. Trimming removed 4 bases from V and 6 bases from J, with 17 bases in between. The CDR3 covers 15 residues. The CDR3 DNA sequence: TGTGCCAGCAGCCCCTCCGCAGGCTCCGGTCAGCCCCAGCATTTT. As protein: CASSPSAGSGQPQHF.

The chain carries TRBV7-8 and TRBJ1-1; D may be TRBD1 (5 bases). Trimming removed 4 bases from V and 3 bases from J, with 9 bases in between. Germline assignment: CDR1 SGHVS and CDR2 FQNEAQ. CDR3 length equals 13 residues. The CDR3 DNA sequence: TGTGCCAGCAGCTCCCGGGGGTACACTGAAGCTTTCTTT. Its translation: CASSSRGYTEAFF.